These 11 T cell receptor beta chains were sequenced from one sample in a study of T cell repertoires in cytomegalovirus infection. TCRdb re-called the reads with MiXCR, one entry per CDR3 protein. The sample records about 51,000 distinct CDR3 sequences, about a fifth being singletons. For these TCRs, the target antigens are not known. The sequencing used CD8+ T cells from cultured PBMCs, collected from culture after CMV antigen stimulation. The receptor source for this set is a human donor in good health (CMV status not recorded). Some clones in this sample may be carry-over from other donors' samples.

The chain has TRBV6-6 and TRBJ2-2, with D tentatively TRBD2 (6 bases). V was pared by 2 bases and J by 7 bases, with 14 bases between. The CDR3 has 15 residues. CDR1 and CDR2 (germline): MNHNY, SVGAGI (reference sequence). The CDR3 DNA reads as TGTGCCAGCAGTTACCCGGGACTCCGGGACGGGGAGCTGTTTTTT. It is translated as CASSYPGLRDGELFF.

The CDR3 loop is CATLQDPRETQYF. In nucleotides, the CDR3 is TGTGCCACCCTACAGGATCCCCGGGAGACCCAGTACTTC. The rearrangement links TRBV7-2 to TRBJ2-5; D is possibly TRBD1 (5 bases). V was shortened by 10 bases and J by 5 bases, with 17 bases between the two germline ends. Germline values: CDR1 SGHTA, CDR2 FQGNSA. The CDR3 spans 13 residues.

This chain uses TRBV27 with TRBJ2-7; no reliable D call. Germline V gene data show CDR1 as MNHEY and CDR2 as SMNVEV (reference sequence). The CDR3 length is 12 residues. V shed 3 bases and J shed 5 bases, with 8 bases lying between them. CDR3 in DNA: TGTGCCAGCAGTTTCCCCGGAGACGAGCAGTACTTC. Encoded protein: CASSFPGDEQYF.

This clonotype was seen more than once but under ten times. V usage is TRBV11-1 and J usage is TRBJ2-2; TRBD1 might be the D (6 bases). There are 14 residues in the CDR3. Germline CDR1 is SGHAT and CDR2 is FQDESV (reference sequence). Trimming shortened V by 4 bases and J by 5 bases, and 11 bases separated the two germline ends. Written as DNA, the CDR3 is TGTGCCAGCAGCTCGGGACAATTTACCGGGGAGCTGTTTTTT. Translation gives CASSSGQFTGELFF.

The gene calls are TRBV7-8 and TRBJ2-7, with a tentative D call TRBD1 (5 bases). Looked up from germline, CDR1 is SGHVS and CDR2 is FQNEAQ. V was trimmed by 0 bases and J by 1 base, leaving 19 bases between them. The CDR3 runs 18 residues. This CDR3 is CASSLAKVMSGYSYEQYF. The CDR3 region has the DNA TGTGCCAGCAGCTTAGCTAAAGTTATGTCAGGGTATTCCTACGAGCAGTACTTC.

The chain's CDR3 is CASSETGGDQPQHF. DNA for the CDR3: TGTGCCAGCAGCGAGACAGGGGGGGATCAGCCCCAGCATTTT. The rearrangement links TRBV27 to TRBJ1-5; TRBD1 agrees at 9 bases. CDR3 length: 14 residues. V was clipped by 6 bases and J by 5 bases; unmatched bases: 5. The germline V gene encodes CDR1 MNHEY and CDR2 SMNVEV (reference sequence).

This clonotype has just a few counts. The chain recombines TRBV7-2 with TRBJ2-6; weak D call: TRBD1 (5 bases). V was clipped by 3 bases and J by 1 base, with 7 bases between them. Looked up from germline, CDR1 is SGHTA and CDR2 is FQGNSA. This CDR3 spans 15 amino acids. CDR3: CASSLTDSGANVLTF. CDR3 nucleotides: TGTGCCAGCAGCTTGACAGATTCTGGGGCCAACGTCCTGACTTTC.

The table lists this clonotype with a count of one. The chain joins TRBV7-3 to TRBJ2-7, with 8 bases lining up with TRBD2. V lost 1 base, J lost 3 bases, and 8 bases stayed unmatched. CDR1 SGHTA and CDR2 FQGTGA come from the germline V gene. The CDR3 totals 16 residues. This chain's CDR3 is CASSLKGVAGNYEQYF. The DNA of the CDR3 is TGTGCCAGCAGCTTAAAGGGGGTAGCGGGGAACTACGAGCAGTACTTC.

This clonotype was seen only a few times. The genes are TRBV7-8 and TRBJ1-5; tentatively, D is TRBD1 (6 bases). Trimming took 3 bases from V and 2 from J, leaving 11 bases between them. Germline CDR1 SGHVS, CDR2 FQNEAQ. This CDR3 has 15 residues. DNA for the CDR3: TGTGCCAGCAGCTTCAGGGCAGGGGGCAATCAGCCCCAGCATTTT. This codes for CASSFRAGGNQPQHF.

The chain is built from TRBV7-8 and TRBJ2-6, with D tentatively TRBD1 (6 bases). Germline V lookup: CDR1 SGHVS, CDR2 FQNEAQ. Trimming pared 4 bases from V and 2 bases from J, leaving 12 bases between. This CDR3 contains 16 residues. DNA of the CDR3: TGTGCCAGCAGCTGGAGTGCAGGGGCTGGGGCCAACGTCCTGACTTTC. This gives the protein CASSWSAGAGANVLTF.

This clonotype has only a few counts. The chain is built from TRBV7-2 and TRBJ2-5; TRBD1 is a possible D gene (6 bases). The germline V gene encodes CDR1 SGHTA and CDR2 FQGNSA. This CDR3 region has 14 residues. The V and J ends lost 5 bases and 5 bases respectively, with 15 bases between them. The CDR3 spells CASSVNRAGETQYF. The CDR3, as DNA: TGTGCCAGCAGCGTGAACAGGGCCGGGGAGACCCAGTACTTC.